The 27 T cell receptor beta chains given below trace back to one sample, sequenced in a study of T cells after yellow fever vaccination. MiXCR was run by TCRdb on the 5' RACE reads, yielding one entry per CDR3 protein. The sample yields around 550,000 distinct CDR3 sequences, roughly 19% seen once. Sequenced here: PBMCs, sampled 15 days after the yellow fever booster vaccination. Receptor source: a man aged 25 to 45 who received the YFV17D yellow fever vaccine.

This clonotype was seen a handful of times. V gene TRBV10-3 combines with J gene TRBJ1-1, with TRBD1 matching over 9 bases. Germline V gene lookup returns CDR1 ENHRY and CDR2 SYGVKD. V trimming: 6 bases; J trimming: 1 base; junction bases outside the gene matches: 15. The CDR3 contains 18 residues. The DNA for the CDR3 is TGTGCCATCAGCCTATCTCCGGGACAGGGCGTCCCGAACACTGAAGCTTTCTTT. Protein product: CAISLSPGQGVPNTEAFF.

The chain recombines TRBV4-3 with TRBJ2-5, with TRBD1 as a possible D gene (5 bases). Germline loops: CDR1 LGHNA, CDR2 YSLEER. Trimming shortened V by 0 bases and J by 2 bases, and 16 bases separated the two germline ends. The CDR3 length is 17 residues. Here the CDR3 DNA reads TGCGCCAGCAGCCAAGACTTTCAGGGCGGCAGACAAGAGACCCAGTACTTC. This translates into CASSQDFQGGRQETQYF.

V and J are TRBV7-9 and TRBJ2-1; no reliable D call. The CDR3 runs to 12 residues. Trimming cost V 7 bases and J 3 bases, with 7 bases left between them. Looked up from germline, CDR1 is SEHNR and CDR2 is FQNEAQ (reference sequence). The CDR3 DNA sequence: TGTGCCAGCATCGATCACTACAATGAGCAGTTCTTC. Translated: CASIDHYNEQFF. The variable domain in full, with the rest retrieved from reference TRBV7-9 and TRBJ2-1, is DTGVSQNPRHKITKRGQNVTFRCDPISEHNRLYWYRQTLGQGPEFLTYFQNEAQLEKSRLLSDRFSAERPKGSFSTLEIQRTEQGDSAMYLCASIDHYNEQFFGPGTRLTVL.

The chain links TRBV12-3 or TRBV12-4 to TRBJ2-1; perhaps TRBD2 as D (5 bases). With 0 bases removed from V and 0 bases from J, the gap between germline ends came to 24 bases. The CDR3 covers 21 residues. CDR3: CASSLAPLLTIDIPSYNEQFF. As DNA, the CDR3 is TGTGCCAGCAGTTTAGCGCCCCTCCTGACTATCGACATACCCTCCTACAATGAGCAGTTCTTC.

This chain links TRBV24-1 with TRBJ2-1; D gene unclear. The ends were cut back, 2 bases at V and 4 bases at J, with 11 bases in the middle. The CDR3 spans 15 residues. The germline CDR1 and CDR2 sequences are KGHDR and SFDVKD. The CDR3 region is CATSDSRLHYNEQFF. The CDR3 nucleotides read TGTGCCACCAGTGATTCGCGGCTGCATTACAATGAGCAGTTCTTC.

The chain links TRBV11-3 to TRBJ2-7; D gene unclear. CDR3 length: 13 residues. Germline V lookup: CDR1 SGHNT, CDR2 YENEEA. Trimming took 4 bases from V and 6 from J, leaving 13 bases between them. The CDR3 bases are TGTGCCAGCAGCTCAACACCGATTTCCGAGCAGTACTTC. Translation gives CASSSTPISEQYF.

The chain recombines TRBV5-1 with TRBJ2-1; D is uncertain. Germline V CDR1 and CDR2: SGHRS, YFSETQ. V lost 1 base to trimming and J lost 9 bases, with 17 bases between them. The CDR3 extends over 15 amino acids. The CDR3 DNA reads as TGCGCCAGCAGCTTGACGGGCGAAAGAGCCAGTGAGCAGTTCTTC. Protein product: CASSLTGERASEQFF.

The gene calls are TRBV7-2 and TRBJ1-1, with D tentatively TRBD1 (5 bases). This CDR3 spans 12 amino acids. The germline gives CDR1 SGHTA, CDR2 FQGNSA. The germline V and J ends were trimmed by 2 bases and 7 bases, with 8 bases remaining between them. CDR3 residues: CASSLQGLEAFF. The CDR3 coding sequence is TGTGCCAGCAGCTTACAGGGACTTGAAGCTTTCTTT.

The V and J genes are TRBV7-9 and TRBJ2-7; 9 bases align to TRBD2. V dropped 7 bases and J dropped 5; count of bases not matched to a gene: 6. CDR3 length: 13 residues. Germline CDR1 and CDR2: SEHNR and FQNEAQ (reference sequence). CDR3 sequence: CASTRTSEDEQYF. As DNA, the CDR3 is TGTGCCAGCACCAGGACTAGCGAAGACGAGCAGTACTTC.

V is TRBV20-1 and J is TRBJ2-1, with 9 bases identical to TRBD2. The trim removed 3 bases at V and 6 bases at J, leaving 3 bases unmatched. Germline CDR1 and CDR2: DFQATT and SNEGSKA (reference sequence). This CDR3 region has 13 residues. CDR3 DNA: TGCAGTGCTAGGCTAGCGGGACTCAATGAGCAGTTCTTC. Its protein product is CSARLAGLNEQFF.

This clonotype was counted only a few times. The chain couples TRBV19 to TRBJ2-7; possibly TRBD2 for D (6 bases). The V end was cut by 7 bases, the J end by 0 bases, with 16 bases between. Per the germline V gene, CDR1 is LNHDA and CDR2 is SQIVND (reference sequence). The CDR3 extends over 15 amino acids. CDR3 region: CASTLRGGSSYEQYF. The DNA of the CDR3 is TGTGCCAGTACCCTCCGTGGGGGGAGCTCCTACGAGCAGTACTTC.

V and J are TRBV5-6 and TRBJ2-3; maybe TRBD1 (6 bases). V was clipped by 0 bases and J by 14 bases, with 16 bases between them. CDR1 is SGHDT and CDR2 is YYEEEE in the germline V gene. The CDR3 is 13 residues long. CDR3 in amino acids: CASSLGGQTRSYF. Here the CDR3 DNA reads TGTGCCAGCAGCTTGGGGGGACAAACACGTTCGTATTTT. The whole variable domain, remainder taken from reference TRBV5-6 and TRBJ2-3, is DAGVTQSPTHLIKTRGQQVTLRCSPKSGHDTVSWYQQALGQGPQFIFQYYEEEERQRGNFPDRFSGHQFPNYSSELNVNALLLGDSALYLCASSLGGQTRSYFGPGTRLTVL.

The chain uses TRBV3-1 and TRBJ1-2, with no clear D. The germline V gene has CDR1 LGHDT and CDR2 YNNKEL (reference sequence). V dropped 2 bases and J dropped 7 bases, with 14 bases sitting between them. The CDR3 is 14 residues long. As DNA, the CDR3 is TGTGCCAGCAGCCAAAGAGGCATCTCAGGTGGCTACACCTTC. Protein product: CASSQRGISGGYTF. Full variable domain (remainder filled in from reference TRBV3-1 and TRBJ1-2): DTAVSQTPKYLVTQMGNDKSIKCEQNLGHDTMYWYKQDSKKFLKIMFSYNNKELIINETVPNRFSPKSPDKAHLNLHINSLELGDSAVYFCASSQRGISGGYTFGSGTRLTVV.

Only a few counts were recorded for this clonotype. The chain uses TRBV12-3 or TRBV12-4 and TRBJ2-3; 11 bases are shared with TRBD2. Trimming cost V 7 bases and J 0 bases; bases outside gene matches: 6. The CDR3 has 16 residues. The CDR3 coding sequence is TGTGCCAGCACCTTCAGGACTAGCGGGAGCACAGATACGCAGTATTTT. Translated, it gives CASTFRTSGSTDTQYF.

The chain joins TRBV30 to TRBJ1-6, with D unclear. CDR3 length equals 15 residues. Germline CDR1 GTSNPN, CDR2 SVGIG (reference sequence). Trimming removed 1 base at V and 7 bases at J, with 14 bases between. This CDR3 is CAWSGLDTGNSPLHF. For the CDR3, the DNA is TGTGCCTGGAGTGGCCTTGACACGGGGAATTCACCCCTCCACTTT.

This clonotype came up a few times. The CDR3 nucleotides are TGTGCCAGCAGTCACATGACTAGTTTGGCAACTTCCAATGAGCAGTTCTTC. Translating gives CASSHMTSLATSNEQFF. V gene TRBV27 combines with J gene TRBJ2-1; D is perhaps TRBD2 (6 bases). Looked up from germline, CDR1 is MNHEY and CDR2 is SMNVEV (reference sequence). CDR3 length equals 17 residues. The V and J ends lost 5 bases and 6 bases respectively, with 23 bases between them.

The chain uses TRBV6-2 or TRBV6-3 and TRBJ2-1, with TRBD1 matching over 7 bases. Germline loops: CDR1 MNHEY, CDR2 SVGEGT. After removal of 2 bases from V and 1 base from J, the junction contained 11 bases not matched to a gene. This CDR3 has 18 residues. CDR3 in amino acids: CASSYDVRTGESYNEQFF. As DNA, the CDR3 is TGTGCCAGCAGTTACGACGTCCGGACAGGCGAATCCTACAATGAGCAGTTCTTC.

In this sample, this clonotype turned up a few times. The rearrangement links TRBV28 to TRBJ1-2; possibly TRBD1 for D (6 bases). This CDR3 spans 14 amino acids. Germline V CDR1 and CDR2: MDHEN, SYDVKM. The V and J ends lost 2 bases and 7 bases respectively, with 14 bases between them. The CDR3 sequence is CASSLLRQDSGYTF. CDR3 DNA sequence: TGTGCCAGCAGTTTACTTCGACAGGACTCTGGCTACACCTTC.

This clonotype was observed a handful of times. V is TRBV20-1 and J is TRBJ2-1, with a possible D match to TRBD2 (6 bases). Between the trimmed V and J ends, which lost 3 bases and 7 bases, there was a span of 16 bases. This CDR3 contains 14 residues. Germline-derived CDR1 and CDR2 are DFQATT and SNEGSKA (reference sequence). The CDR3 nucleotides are TGCAGTGCTAGTACGGGCGGGGACTTAAATGAGCAGTTCTTC. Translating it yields CSASTGGDLNEQFF.

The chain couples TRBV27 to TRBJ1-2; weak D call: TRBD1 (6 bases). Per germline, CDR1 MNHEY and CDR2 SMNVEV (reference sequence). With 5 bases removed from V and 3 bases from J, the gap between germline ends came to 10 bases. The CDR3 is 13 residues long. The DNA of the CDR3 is TGTGCCAGCAGTAGATGGACAGACTATGGCTACACCTTC. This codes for CASSRWTDYGYTF.

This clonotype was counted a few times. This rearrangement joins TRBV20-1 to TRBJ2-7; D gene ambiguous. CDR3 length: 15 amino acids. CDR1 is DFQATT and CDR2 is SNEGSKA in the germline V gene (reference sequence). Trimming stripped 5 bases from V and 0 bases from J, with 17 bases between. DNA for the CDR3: TGCAGTGCTCGTGATTACGTAGAAAGCTCCTACGAGCAGTACTTC. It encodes CSARDYVESSYEQYF.

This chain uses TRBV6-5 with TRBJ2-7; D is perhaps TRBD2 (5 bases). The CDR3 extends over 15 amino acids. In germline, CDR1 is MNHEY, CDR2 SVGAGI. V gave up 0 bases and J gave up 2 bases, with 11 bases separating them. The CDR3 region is CASSYSLGGPYEQYF. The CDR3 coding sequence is TGTGCCAGCAGTTACTCTCTCGGCGGGCCCTACGAGCAGTACTTC.

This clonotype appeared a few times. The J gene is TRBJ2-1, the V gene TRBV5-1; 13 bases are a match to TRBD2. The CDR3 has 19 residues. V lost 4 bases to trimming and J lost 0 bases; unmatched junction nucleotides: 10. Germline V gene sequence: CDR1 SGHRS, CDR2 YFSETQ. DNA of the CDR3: TGCGCCAGCAGCCGGGAACTAGCGGGAGGGCTGAGCTCCTACAATGAGCAGTTCTTC. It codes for CASSRELAGGLSSYNEQFF.

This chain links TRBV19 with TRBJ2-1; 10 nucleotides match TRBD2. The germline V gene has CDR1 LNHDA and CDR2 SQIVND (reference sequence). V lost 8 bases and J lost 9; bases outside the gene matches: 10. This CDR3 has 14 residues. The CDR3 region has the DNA TGTGCCAGTTCCGGGACTAGCGTTTCGGGTGAGCAGTTCTTC. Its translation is CASSGTSVSGEQFF.

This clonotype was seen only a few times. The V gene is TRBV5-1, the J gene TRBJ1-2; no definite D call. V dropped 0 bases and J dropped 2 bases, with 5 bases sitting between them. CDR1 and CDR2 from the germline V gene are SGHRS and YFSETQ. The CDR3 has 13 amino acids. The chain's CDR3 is CASSLVHNYGYTF. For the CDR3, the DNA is TGCGCCAGCAGCTTGGTCCACAACTATGGCTACACCTTC.

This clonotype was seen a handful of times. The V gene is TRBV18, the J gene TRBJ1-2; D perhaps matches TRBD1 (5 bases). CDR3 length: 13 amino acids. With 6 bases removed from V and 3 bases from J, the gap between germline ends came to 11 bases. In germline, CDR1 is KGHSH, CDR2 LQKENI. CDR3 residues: CASSRRGDYGYTF. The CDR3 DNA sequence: TGTGCCAGCTCCCGCCGGGGGGACTATGGCTACACCTTC. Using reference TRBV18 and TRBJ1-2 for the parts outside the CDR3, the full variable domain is NAGVMQNPRHLVRRRGQEARLRCSPMKGHSHVYWYRQLPEEGLKFMVYLQKENIIDESGMPKERFSAEFPKEGPSILRIQQVVRGDSAAYFCASSRRGDYGYTFGSGTRLTVV.

For the CDR3, the DNA is TGTGCCAGCAGTGTTAGCGGGACTAACGAGCAGTACTTC. This encodes CASSVSGTNEQYF. This chain links TRBV25-1 with TRBJ2-7; TRBD2 matches 8 bases. The CDR3 runs 13 residues. The V gene's germline CDR1 is MGHDK and CDR2 SYGVNS. Trimming removed 4 bases from V and 5 bases from J; junction bases left unmatched: 4.